What follows is one TCR beta chain and its context. What it recognizes is unknown. This CDR3 is built from 16 residues. The germline gives CDR1 SGHDT, CDR2 YYEEEE. V was clipped by 4 bases and J by 1 base, with 14 bases between them. The sequencing template was cDNA reverse transcribed from extracted RNA. Here immunoSEQ multiplex PCR was the method, and the copy in TCRdb shows in-frame clones only, minus some. The data contain roughly 220,000 clones, roughly two fifths of them singletons. The sample belongs to a study of CD8+ T cells in alopecia areata. Study as a whole: Treated patients were dosed with oral tofacitinib, taking 5 to 10 mg twice daily.

Stated treatment: oral pan-JAK inhibitor, 5-10 mg twice daily. Those with alopecia areata gave lesional scalp punch biopsies and peripheral blood. Study-wide points: Lesional scalp, notably in alopecia totalis/universalis, had clonality above that of normal scalp. Mice showed TCR sharing more clearly than patients did, possibly owing to HLA.

The clonotype originates from a human donor with alopecia areata. The chain recombines TRBV5-6 with TRBJ2-2, with D hard to call. This specimen was CD4+ T cells sorted from blood, taken at approximately week 30, from a patient treated with tofacitinib. This CDR3 reads CASSPFGNENTGELFF. Written as DNA, the CDR3 is TGTGCCAGCAGCCCGTTCGGCAACGAGAACACCGGGGAGCTGTTTTTT.